A single T cell receptor (beta chain) is shown here with its context. This sample is part of a study of blood T cell repertoires in COVID-19. TCRdb's copy holds only in-frame clones and misses some; the assay was immunoSEQ multiplex PCR. The sample lists under 140,000 clones; 88% were seen once. Sequenced input: peripheral blood. The source of this sequence is a woman aged 45-65 years with acute or convalescent COVID-19.

CDR3 sequence: CASSKAGGKETQYF. CDR3 sequence (DNA): TGTGCCAGCAGTAAAGCGGGAGGGAAAGAGACCCAGTACTTC. The chain recombines TRBV7-2 with TRBJ2-5; TRBD2 aligns across 10 bases. Per germline, CDR1 SGHTA and CDR2 FQGNSA. J was trimmed by 3 bases and V by 6 bases; bases with no gene match: 4. The CDR3 contains 14 residues.